Listed below are T cell receptor beta chains from one sample, sequenced in a study of blood T cells in healthy people across ages. TCRdb re-analysed the 5' RACE reads in MiXCR, keeping a single row per CDR3 protein. The sample consists of roughly 1,500,000 distinct CDR3 sequences, approximately 42% of them appearing once. The material sequenced was blood. Receptors originate from a woman under 30 in good health. The CDR3 runs from the conserved cysteine through the conserved F or W. The D gene is left open where the match is weak. For some rows the clone size is stated as once, few or many, or as a class when expanded; others skip it.

>TRBD1|NA|TRBJ2-7|TRBV14
TGTGCCAGCAGCCGGTACAGGGGATCCTACGAGCAGTACTTC
CASSRYRGSYEQYF
>TRBD2|few|TRBJ2-1|TRBV7-8
TGTGCCAGCAGCTTAGCGAGCGGGAGAGCCCATGAGCAGTTCTTC
CASSLASGRAHEQFF
>NA|NA|TRBJ1-1|TRBV24-1
TGTGCCACCAGTGATTTGTACACTGAAGCTTTCTTT
CATSDLYTEAFF
>TRBD1|few|TRBJ2-7|TRBV10-3
TGTGCCATCAGGGGGACAGGGAATTACGAGCAGTACTTC
CAIRGTGNYEQYF
>TRBD2|few|TRBJ2-1|TRBV14
TGTGCCAGCAGCCAAGGGGCGGGGGGGCCCTACAATGAGCAGTTCTTC
CASSQGAGGPYNEQFF
>NA|NA|TRBJ2-2|TRBV6-2/TRBV6-3
TGTGCCAGCAGGCACGACTCGTCCGGGGAGCTGTTTTTT
CASRHDSSGELFF
>NA|few|TRBJ2-7|TRBV3-1
TGTGCCAGCAGCCGTCTAGGGACGGGCCACGAGCAGTACTTC
CASSRLGTGHEQYF
>NA|NA|TRBJ2-3|TRBV6-1
TGTGCCAGCAGTACAGACTACGCCCAGCCGGGGGGCACAGATACGCAGTATTTT
CASSTDYAQPGGTDTQYF
>TRBD2|NA|TRBJ2-1|TRBV5-4
TGTGCCAGCAGCGACGGACTTCGACTAGCGGGAGGGAATGAGCAGTTCTTC
CASSDGLRLAGGNEQFF
>TRBD2|few|TRBJ2-1|TRBV10-3
TGTGCCATCTCAAAGCTGGACAGACTAGCGGGACAGGATGAGCAGTTCTTC
CAISKLDRLAGQDEQFF